One TCR beta chain is described in this entry. Antigen specificity is unknown. Clones were read by immunoSEQ multiplex PCR, and TCRdb kept only the in-frame ones, dropping some. Seen here are 100,000 to 150,000 clones, more than 70% observed once, and the top ten hold approximately 1.5%. V shed 5 bases, J shed 0 bases, and the junction held 4 bases outside the gene matches. Germline CDR1 and CDR2: LNHNV and YYDKDF (reference sequence). The CDR3 runs 15 residues. This record comes from a study of T cells in localized non-small cell lung cancer. Notes on the study in general: Turning up in adjacent lung were a median approximately 50 of the top 100 tumor clones.

The genes are TRBV15 and TRBJ1-5, with 7 bases identical to TRBD1. The clonotype originates from a female donor older than 55 with stage I lung adenocarcinoma. This specimen was peripheral blood, taken before any cancer treatment. The CDR3 spells CATSLDRLSNQPQHF. CDR3 coding DNA: TGTGCCACCAGCCTGGACAGGCTTAGCAATCAGCCCCAGCATTTT. Filled out from reference TRBV15 and TRBJ1-5, the complete variable domain reads DAMVIQNPRYQVTQFGKPVTLSCSQTLNHNVMYWYQQKSSQAPKLLFHYYDKDFNNEADTPDNFQSRRPNTSFCFLDIRSPGLGDTAMYLCATSLDRLSNQPQHFGDGTRLSIL.